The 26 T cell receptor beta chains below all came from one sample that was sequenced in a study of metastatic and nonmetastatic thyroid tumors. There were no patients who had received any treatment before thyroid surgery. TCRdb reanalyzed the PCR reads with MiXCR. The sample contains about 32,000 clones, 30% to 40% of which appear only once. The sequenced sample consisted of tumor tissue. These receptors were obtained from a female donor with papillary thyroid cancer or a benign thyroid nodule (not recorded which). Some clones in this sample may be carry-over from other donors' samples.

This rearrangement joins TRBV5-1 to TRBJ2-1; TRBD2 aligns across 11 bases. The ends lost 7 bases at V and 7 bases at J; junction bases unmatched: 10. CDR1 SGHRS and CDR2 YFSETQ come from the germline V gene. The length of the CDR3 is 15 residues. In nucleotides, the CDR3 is TGCGCCAGCGAAACTAGCGGGAGCGGTGGGAATGAGCAGTTCTTC. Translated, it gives CASETSGSGGNEQFF.

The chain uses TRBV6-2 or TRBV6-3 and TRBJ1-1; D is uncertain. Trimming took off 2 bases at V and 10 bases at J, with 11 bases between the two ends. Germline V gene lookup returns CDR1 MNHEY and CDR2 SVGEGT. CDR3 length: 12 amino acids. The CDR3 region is CASSYADLGAFF. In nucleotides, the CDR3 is TGTGCCAGCAGTTACGCGGACCTTGGAGCTTTCTTT.

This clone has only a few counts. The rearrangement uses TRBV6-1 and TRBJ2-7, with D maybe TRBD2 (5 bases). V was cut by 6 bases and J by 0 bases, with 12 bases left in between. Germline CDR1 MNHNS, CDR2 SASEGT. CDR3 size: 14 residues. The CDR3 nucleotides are TGTGCCAGCAGGAAGTTAGCGAGCTCCTACGAGCAGTACTTC. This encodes CASRKLASSYEQYF.

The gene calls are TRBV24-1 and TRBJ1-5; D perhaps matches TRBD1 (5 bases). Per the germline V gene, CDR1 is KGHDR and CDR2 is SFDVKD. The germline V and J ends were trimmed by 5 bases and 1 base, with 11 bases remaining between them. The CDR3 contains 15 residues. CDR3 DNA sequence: TGTGCCACCAGTGCTGGGGGGGTGAGCAATCAGCCCCAGCATTTT. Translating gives CATSAGGVSNQPQHF.

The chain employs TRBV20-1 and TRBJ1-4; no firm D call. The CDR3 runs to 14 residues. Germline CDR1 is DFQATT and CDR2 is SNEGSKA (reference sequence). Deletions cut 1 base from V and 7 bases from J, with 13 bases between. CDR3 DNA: TGCAGTGCTAGAGGAGTAGGTTTAGGTGAAAAACTGTTTTTT. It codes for CSARGVGLGEKLFF.

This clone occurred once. The CDR3 loop reads CASSLGTGRADTQYF. The CDR3 DNA is TGTGCCAGCTCACTAGGGACAGGGAGAGCAGATACGCAGTATTTT. V usage is TRBV18 and J usage is TRBJ2-3; 9 bases map to TRBD1. This CDR3 has 15 residues. Trimming at V came to 4 bases and at J to 4 bases, leaving 6 bases not matched to a gene. Germline V gene data show CDR1 as KGHSH and CDR2 as LQKENI.

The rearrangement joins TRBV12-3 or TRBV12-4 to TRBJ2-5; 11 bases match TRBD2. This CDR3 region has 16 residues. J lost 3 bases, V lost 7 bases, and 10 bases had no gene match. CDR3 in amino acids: CASTSRGTSGEETQYF. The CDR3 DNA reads TGTGCCAGCACTTCCCGGGGGACTAGCGGAGAAGAGACCCAGTACTTC.

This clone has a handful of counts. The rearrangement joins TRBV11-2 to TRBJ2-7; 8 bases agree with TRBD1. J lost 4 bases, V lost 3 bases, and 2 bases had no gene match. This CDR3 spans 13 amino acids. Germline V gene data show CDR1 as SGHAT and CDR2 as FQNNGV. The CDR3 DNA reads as TGTGCCAGCAGCTTGGACAGGGCTTACGAGCAGTACTTC. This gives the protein CASSLDRAYEQYF. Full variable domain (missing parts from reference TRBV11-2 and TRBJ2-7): EAGVAQSPRYKIIEKRQSVAFWCNPISGHATLYWYQQILGQGPKLLIQFQNNGVVDDSQLPKDRFSAERLKGVDSTLKIQPAKLEDSAVYLCASSLDRAYEQYFGPGTRLTVT.

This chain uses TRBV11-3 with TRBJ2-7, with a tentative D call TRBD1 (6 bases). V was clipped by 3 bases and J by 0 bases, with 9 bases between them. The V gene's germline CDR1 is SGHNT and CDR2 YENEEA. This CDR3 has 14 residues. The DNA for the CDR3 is TGTGCCAGCAGCTTCAGGGGAACCTCCTACGAGCAGTACTTC. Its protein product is CASSFRGTSYEQYF.

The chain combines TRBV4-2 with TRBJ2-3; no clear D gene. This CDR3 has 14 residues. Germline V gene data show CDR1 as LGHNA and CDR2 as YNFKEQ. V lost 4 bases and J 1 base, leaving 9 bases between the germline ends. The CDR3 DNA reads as TGTGCCAGCAGCCCAGGCGTTGGCACAGATACGCAGTATTTT. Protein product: CASSPGVGTDTQYF.

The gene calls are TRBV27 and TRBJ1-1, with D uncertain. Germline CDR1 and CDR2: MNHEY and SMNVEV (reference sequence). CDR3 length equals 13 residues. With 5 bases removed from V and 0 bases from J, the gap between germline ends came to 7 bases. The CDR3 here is CASSAQMNTEAFF. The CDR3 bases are TGTGCCAGCAGTGCACAGATGAACACTGAAGCTTTCTTT.

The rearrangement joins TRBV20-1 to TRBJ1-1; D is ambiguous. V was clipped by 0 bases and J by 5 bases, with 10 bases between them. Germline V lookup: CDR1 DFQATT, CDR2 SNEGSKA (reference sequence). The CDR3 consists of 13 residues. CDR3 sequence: CSARDEGITEAFF. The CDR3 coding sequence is TGCAGTGCTAGAGATGAGGGAATAACTGAAGCTTTCTTT.

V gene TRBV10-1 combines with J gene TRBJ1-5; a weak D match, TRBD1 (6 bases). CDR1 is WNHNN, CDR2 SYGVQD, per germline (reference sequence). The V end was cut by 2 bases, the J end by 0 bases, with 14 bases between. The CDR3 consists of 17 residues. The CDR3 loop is CASSEMGGGFSNQPQHF. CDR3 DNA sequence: TGCGCCAGCAGTGAGATGGGGGGGGGCTTTAGCAATCAGCCCCAGCATTTT.

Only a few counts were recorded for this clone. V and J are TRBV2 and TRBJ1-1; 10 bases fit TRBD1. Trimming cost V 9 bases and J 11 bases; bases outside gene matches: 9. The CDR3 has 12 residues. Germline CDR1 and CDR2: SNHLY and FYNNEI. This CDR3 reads CASRQGASKAFF. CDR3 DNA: TGTGCCAGTAGACAGGGGGCTTCCAAGGCTTTCTTT.

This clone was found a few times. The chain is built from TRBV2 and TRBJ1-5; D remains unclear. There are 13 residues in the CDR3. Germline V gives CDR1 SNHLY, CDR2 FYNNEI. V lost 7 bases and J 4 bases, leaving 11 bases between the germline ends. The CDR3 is CASTWTENQPQHF. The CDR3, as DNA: TGTGCCAGCACCTGGACGGAGAATCAGCCCCAGCATTTT.

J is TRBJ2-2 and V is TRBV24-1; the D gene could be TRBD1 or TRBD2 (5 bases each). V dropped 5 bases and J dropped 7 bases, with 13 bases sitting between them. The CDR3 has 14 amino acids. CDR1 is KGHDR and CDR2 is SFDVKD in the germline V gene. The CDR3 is CATSAARGVGELFF. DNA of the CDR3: TGTGCCACCAGTGCCGCAAGGGGAGTCGGGGAGCTGTTTTTT.

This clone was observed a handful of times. The CDR3 protein is CASSLLTGGDSPLHF. CDR3 nucleotides: TGTGCCAGCAGCTTACTGACAGGGGGGGATTCACCCCTCCACTTT. The chain recombines TRBV6-5 with TRBJ1-6, with 9 bases aligning to TRBD1. Germline values: CDR1 MNHEY, CDR2 SVGAGI. V was clipped by 6 bases and J by 8 bases; unmatched bases: 8. The length of the CDR3 is 15 residues.

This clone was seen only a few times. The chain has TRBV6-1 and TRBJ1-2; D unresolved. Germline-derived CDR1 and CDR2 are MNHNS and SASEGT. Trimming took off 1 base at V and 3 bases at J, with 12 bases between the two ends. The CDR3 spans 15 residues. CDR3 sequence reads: CASSEVAGGHYGYTF. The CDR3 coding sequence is TGTGCCAGCAGTGAAGTGGCGGGCGGCCACTATGGCTACACCTTC.

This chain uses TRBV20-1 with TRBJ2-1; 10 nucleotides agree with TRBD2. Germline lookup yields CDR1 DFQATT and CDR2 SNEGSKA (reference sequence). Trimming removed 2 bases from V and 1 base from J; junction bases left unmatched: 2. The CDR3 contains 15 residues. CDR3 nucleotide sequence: TGCAGTGCTAGACTAGCGGGAGTGTCCTACAATGAGCAGTTCTTC. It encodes CSARLAGVSYNEQFF.

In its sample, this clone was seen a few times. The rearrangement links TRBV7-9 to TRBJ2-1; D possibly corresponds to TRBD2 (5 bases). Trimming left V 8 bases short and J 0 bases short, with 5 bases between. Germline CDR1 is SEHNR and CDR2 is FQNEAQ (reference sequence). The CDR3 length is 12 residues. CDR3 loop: CASGGSYNEQFF. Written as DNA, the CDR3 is TGTGCCAGCGGAGGCTCCTACAATGAGCAGTTCTTC.

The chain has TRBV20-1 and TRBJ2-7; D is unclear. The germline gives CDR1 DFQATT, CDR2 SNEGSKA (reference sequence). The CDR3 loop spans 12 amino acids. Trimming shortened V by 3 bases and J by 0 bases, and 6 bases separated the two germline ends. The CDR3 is CSARESSYEQYF. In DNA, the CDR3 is TGCAGTGCTAGGGAGAGCTCCTACGAGCAGTACTTC.

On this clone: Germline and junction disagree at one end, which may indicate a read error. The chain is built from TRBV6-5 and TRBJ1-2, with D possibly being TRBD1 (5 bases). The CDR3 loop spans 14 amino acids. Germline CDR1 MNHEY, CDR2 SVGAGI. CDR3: CASRYFGQGHGYTF. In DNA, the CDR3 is TGTGCCAGCAGGTACTTCGGGCAGGGCCATGGCTACACCTTC.

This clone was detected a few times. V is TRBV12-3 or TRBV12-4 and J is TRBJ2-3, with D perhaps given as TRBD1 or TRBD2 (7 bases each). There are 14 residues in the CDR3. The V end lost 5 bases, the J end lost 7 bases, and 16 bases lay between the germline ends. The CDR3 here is CASSVRGGLNTQYF. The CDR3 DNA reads TGTGCCAGCAGTGTCAGGGGGGGCCTAAATACGCAGTATTTT.

The CDR3, as DNA: TGTGCCAGCAGAAGGACAGTAGGGGAGACCCAGTACTTC. The encoded protein is CASRRTVGETQYF. V and J are TRBV6-2 or TRBV6-3 and TRBJ2-5; D might be TRBD1 (6 bases). CDR1 is MNHEY and CDR2 is SVGEGT in the germline V gene. V was pared by 6 bases and J by 5 bases, with 13 bases between. The CDR3 length is 13 residues.

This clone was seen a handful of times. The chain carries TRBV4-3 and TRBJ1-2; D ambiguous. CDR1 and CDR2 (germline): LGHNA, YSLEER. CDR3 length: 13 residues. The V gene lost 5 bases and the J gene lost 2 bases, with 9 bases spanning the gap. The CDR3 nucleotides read TGCGCCAGCAGCGAAACAAGGAACTATGGCTACACCTTC. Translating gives CASSETRNYGYTF.

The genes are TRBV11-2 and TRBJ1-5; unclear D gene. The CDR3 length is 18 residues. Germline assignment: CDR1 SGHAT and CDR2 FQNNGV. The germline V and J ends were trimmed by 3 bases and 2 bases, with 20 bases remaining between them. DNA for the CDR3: TGTGCCAGCAGCTTTAGTACCGTTCCGGGCACCTGCAATCAGCCCCAGCATTTT. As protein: CASSFSTVPGTCNQPQHF.